Given below is one TCR beta chain in context. Profiling relied on immunoSEQ multiplex PCR, and the TCRdb table lists in-frame clones only, not all of them. This sample has around 250,000 clones, with around 84% found just once. Unmatched junction bases numbered 13, after V lost 10 bases and J lost 5 bases. Germline V gene data show CDR1 as MNHEY and CDR2 as SMNVEV (reference sequence). The CDR3 consists of 15 residues. This sample was included in a study of blood T cell repertoires in COVID-19. Looking at the study overall: Sites in the United States, Italy and Spain provided acute and convalescent COVID-19 samples.

Participants spanned ages about 18 to 100 years and resided in around 25 US areas. This receptor was obtained from a man younger than 45 with acute COVID-19. The rearrangement joins TRBV27 to TRBJ2-3, with 9 bases fitting TRBD2. Sequencing input: PBMCs or T cells enriched from blood (not recorded which). CDR3 protein: CAIGGGTSYVDTQYF. CDR3 coding DNA: TGTGCCATTGGGGGGGGGACTAGCTATGTAGATACGCAGTATTTT.